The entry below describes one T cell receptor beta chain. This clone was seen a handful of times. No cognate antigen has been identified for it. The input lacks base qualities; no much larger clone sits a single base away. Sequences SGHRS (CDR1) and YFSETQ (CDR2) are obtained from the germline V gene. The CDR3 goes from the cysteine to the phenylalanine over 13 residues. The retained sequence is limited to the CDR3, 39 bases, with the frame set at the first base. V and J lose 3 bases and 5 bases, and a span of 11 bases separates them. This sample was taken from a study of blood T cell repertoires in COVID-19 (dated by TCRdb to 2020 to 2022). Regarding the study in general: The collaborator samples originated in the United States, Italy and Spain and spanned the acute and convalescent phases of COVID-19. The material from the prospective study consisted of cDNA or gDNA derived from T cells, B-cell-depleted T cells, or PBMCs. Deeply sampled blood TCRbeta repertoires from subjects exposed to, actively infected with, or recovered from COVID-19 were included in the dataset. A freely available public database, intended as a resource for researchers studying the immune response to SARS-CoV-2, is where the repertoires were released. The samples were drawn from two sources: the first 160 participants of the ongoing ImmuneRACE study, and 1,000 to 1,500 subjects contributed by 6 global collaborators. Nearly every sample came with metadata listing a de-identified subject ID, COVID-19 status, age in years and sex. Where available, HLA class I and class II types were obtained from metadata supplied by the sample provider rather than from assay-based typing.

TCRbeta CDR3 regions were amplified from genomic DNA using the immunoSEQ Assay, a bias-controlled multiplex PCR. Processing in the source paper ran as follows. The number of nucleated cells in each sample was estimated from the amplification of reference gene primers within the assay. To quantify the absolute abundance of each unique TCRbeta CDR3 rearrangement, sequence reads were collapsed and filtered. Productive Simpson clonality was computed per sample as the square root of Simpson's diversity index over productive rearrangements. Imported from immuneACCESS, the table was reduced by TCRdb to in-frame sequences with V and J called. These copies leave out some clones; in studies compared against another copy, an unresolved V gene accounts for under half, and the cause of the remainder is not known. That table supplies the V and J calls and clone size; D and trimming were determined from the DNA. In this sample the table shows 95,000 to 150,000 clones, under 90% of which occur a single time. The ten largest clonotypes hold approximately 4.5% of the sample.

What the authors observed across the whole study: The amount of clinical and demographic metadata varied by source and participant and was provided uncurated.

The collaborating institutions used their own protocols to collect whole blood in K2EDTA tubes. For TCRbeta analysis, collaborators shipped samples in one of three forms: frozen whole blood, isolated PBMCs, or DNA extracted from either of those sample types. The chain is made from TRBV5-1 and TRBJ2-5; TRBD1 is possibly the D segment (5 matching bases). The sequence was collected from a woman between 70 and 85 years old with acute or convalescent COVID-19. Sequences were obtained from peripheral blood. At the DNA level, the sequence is TGCGCCAGCAGCTCCCGGCCAGGGGAGACCCAGTACTTC. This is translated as CASSSRPGETQYF.